The present TCR beta chain was sequenced within a study of early stage breast cancer tumors. TCRdb keeps only in-frame clones here, not all; method: immunoSEQ multiplex PCR. The sample lists tens of thousands of clones, around 85% occurring once. Trimming stripped 5 bases from V and 3 bases from J, with 11 bases between. Looked up from germline, CDR1 is SNHLY and CDR2 is FYNNEI. This CDR3 is built from 14 residues. Sequencing was carried out using blood. This TCR derives from a person in their sixties with breast cancer. The chain links TRBV2 to TRBJ1-3; the D gene is possibly TRBD1 (6 bases). CDR3 DNA: TGTGCCAGCAGTAAGGACAGCTTTGGAAACACCATATATTTT. The encoded protein is CASSKDSFGNTIYF.